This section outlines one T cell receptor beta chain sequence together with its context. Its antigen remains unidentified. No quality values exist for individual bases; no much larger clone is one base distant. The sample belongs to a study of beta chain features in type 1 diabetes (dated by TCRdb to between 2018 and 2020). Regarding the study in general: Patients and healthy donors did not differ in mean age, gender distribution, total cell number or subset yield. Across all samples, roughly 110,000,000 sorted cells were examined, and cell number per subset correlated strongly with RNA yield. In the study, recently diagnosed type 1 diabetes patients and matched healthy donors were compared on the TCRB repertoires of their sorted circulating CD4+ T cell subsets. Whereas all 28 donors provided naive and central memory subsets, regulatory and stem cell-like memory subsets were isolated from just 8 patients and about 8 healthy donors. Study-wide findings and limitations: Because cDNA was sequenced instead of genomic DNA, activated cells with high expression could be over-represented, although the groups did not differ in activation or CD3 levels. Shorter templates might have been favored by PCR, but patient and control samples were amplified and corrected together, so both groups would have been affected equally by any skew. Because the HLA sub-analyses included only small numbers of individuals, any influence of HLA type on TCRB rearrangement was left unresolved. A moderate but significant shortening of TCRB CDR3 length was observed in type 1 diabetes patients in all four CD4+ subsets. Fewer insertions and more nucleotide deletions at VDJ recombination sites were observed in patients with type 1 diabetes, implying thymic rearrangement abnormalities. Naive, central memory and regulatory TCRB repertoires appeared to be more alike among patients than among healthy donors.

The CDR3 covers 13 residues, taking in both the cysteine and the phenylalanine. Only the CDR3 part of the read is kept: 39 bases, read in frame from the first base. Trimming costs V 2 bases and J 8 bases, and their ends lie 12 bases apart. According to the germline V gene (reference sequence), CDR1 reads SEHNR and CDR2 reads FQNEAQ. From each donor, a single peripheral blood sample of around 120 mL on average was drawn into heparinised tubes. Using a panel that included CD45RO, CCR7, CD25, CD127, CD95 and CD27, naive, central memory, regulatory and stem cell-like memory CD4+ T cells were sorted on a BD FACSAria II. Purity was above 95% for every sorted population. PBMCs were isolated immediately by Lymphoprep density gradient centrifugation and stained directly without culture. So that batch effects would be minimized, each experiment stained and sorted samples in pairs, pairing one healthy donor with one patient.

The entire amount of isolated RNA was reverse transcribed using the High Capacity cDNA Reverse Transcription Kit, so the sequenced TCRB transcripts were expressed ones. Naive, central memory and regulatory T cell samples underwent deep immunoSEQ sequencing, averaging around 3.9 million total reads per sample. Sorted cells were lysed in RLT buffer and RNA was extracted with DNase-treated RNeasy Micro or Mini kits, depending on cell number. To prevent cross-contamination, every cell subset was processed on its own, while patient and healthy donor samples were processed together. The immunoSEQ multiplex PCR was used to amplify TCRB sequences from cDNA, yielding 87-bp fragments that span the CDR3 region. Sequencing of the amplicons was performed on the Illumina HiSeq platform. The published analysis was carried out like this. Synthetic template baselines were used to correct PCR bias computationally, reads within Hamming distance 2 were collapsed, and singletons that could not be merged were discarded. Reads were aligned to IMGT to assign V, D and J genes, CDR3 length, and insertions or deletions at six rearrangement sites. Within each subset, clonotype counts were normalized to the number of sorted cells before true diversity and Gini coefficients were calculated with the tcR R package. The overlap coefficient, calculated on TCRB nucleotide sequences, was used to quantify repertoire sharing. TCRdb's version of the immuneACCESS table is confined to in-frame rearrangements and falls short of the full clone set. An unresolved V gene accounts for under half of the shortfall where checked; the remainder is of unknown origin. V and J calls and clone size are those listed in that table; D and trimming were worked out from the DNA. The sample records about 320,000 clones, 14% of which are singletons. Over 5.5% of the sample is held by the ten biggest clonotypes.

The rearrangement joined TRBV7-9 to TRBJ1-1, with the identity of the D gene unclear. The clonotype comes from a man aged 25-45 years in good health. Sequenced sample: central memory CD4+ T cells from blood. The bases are TGTGCCAGCAGCTTAATCGTTGGGTCGGAAGCTTTCTTT. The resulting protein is CASSLIVGSEAFF.